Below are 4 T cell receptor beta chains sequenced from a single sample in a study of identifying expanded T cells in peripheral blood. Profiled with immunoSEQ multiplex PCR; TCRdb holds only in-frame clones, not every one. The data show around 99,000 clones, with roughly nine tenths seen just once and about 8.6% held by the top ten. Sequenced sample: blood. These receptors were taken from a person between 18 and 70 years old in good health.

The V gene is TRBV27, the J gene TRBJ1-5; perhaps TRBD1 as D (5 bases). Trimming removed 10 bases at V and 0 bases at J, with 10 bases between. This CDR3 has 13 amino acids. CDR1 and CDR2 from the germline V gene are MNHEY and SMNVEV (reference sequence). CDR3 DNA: TGTGCCATCGGGGGGAATAGCAATCAGCCCCAGCATTTT. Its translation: CAIGGNSNQPQHF.

DNA of the CDR3: TGTGCCAGCAGTTTTAGCGGCAGAGACACCGGGGAGCTGTTTTTT. This translates into CASSFSGRDTGELFF. The V call is TRBV2, the J call TRBJ2-2, with a possible D match to TRBD2 (6 bases). Deletions cut 5 bases from V and 3 bases from J, with 13 bases between. The germline gives CDR1 SNHLY, CDR2 FYNNEI. This CDR3 is 15 amino acids long.

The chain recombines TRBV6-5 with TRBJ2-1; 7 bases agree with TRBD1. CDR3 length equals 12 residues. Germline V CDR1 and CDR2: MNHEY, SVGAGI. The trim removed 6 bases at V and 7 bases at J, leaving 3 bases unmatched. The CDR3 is CASRFRGNEQFF. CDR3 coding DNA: TGTGCCAGCAGATTCAGGGGGAATGAGCAGTTCTTC.

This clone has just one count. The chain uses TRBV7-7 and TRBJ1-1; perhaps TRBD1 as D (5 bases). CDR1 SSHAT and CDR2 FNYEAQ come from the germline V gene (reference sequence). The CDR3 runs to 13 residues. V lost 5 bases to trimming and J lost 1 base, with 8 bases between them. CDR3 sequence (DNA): TGTGCCAGCAGCCGTGGACAGAACACTGAAGCTTTCTTT. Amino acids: CASSRGQNTEAFF. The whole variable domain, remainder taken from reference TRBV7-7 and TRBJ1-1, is GAGVSQSPRYKVTKRGQDVTLRCDPISSHATLYWYQQALGQGPEFLTYFNYEAQPDKSGLPSDRFSAERPEGSISTLTIQRTEQRDSAMYRCASSRGQNTEAFFGQGTRLTVV.